The next 3 T cell receptor beta chains were all read from a single sample in a study of T cell responses to AZD1222 COVID-19 vaccine. TCRdb keeps only in-frame clones here, not all; method: immunoSEQ multiplex PCR. The sample contains around 110,000 clones, 92% of which appear only once. The sequences come from peripheral blood, collected 28 days after the second AZD1222 dose. These receptors all come from an adult who received the AZD1222 COVID-19 vaccine.

The genes are TRBV5-1 and TRBJ2-6; tentative D call: TRBD1 (6 bases). This CDR3 region has 15 residues. Trimming left V 4 bases short and J 4 bases short, with 12 bases between. CDR1 and CDR2 (germline): SGHRS, YFSETQ. In DNA form, the CDR3 reads TGCGCCAGCAGCACCACAGGGACAGGGGCCAACGTCCTGACTTTC. Protein: CASSTTGTGANVLTF.

Notes on this clone: Different DNA sequences within this sample yield the same CDR3. V and J are TRBV2 and TRBJ2-1; D might be TRBD2 (6 bases). CDR3 length: 14 residues. Germline CDR1 and CDR2: SNHLY and FYNNEI. Deletions cut 1 base from V and 5 bases from J, with 9 bases between. The CDR3 DNA reads as TGTGCCAGCAGTGAAGGAGGCGGGGACAATGAGCAGTTCTTC. Its protein product is CASSEGGGDNEQFF. Looking up the rest from reference TRBV2 and TRBJ2-1 gives the full variable domain: EPEVTQTPSHQVTQMGQEVILRCVPISNHLYFYWYRQILGQKVEFLVSFYNNEISEKSEIFDDQFSVERPDGSNFTLKIRSTKLEDSAMYFCASSEGGGDNEQFFGPGTRLTVL.

The chain carries TRBV7-9 and TRBJ2-5; possible D gene TRBD2, 6 bases. The V end was cut by 5 bases, the J end by 2 bases, with 15 bases between. CDR3 size: 15 residues. Germline V gene data show CDR1 as SEHNR and CDR2 as FQNEAQ (reference sequence). CDR3 DNA: TGTGCCAGCAGCCTAGGAGGGACCCCACAAGAGACCCAGTACTTC. Translated, it gives CASSLGGTPQETQYF.